This paragraph reports one T cell receptor (beta chain). Sequencing used immunoSEQ multiplex PCR; TCRdb keeps in-frame clones, though not all of them. The sample comprises some 71,000 clones, about 84% of which are singletons, and about an eighth rests with the top ten. This entry is derived from a study of blood T cell repertoires in COVID-19. Study-wide background: Sample material is recorded as cDNA or gDNA derived from T cells, B-cell-depleted T cells, or PBMCs.

The Seattle patients, enrolled during active infection, were followed longitudinally. The germline gives CDR1 SGDLS, CDR2 YYNGEE. V lost 4 bases to trimming and J lost 3 bases; unmatched junction nucleotides: 6. The CDR3 length is 15 residues. The V gene is TRBV9, the J gene TRBJ1-2; TRBD1 matches at 10 bases. The source is a man aged 45-65 years with COVID-19, enrolled during active disease. Sequenced input: peripheral blood. The CDR3 coding sequence is TGTGCCAGCAGCAAGACAGGGGGCAATTACTATGGCTACACCTTC. Residues: CASSKTGGNYYGYTF.